The 4 T cell receptor beta chains given below trace back to one sample, sequenced in a study of technical replicates of blood from several donors. The data were produced by immunoSEQ multiplex PCR, yet TCRdb's version contains in-frame clones alone and is incomplete. This table has 79,000 or so clones, around nine tenths appearing once. The material sequenced was T cells isolated from PBMCs. These receptors came from a human donor in good health.

This chain uses TRBV6-5 with TRBJ1-1; the match to TRBD1 covers 7 bases. This CDR3 is built from 14 residues. Looked up from germline, CDR1 is MNHEY and CDR2 is SVGAGI. V trimming: 6 bases; J trimming: 0 bases; junction bases outside the gene matches: 4. The CDR3 DNA reads as TGTGCCAGCAGGGAACAGGGGATGAACACTGAAGCTTTCTTT. Its protein is CASREQGMNTEAFF.

The chain recombines TRBV2 with TRBJ2-5; 12 nucleotides align to TRBD2. This CDR3 contains 15 residues. The trim removed 6 bases at V and 5 bases at J, leaving 7 bases unmatched. The germline CDR1 and CDR2 sequences are SNHLY and FYNNEI. The CDR3 loop is CASRGTSGSGETQYF. CDR3 in DNA: TGTGCCAGCAGGGGGACTAGCGGGTCTGGGGAGACCCAGTACTTC.

The V gene is TRBV6-1, the J gene TRBJ2-1, with 11 bases that match TRBD2. V trimming: 3 bases; J trimming: 3 bases; junction bases outside the gene matches: 7. CDR3 length equals 17 residues. CDR1 is MNHNS, CDR2 SASEGT, per germline. Here the CDR3 reads CASSDDGTSGDYNEQFF. As DNA, the CDR3 is TGTGCCAGCAGTGACGATGGGACTAGCGGTGACTACAATGAGCAGTTCTTC.

The chain links TRBV4-1 to TRBJ2-5; D gene uncertain. Per the germline V gene, CDR1 is MGHRA and CDR2 is YSYEKL. V was cut by 2 bases and J by 4 bases, with 14 bases left in between. This CDR3 has 15 amino acids. The CDR3 DNA follows: TGCGCCAGCAGCCAATTTCAGCTAGGCGGAGAGACCCAGTACTTC. Amino acids: CASSQFQLGGETQYF.